This record looks at one TCR beta chain sequence and its context. Its antigen is currently not known. No much larger clone is present one base from it, and per-base qualities are unavailable. These data originate in a study of vaccination effects on CD4 cells after COVID-19 (dated by TCRdb to 2022 to 2024). With respect to the entire study: Participants received two doses of either the BNT162b2 or the mRNA-1273 mRNA SARS-CoV-2 vaccine. Pre-vaccine samples from a couple of convalescent patients were drawn 16 days and one week before the first dose, 142 and 148 days after COVID-19 diagnosis. SARS-CoV-2 spike-specific CD4+ TCR repertoires were compared before and after mRNA vaccination in COVID-19 convalescent patients and in infection-naive vaccine recipients. The full study included approximately nine COVID-19 convalescent patients and several SARS-CoV-2-naive healthy vaccine recipients. Cultures from other donors in the study were sequenced using the Oncomine TCR Beta short-read assay on an Illumina iSeq 100. The paper's findings and limits, for the study overall: For convalescent patients, new clones induced by the vaccine made up most of the post-vaccine spike-reactive repertoire, and these new clones were largely distinct from the clones induced by infection. Marked clonal contraction was observed in both infection-induced and vaccine-induced clones at late post-vaccination timepoints, consistent with waning T cell responses. The study was limited by a small number of convalescent patients and lacked early post-infection timepoints.

Compared with germline, V lacks 3 bases and J lacks 6 bases; bases without a gene match: 9. The germline V gene (reference sequence) specifies LGHDT as CDR1 and YNNKEL as CDR2. CDR3 length: 16 amino acids, cysteine to phenylalanine. The kept DNA is CDR3 alone, 48 bases in frame from the first base. In the ViraFEST assay, PBMC were stimulated with viral peptide pools, and TCR sequencing was then used to find antigen-specific CD4+ T cell clonotypes based on their expansion. After less than 13 days of culture, CD4+ T cells were isolated with the EasySep CD4+ T cell isolation kit. PCR-confirmed SARS-CoV-2 infection had occurred in convalescent patients between March and December 2020, before the Alpha, Beta and Delta variants emerged in the United States. Around 2 million PBMC per well were cultured in IMDM with about 5.4% human AB serum, about 9.4 IU/ml IL-2 and gentamicin, plus 10 ug/ml peptides. An HIV-1 Nef peptide pool served as the negative control culture condition. Half of the culture medium was replaced with fresh IL-2-containing medium on days 3 and 7. Unless noted otherwise, every peptide stimulation condition was cultured in triplicate wells. PBMC were separated from whole blood using Ficoll-Paque Plus gradient centrifugation and were then either cryopreserved at -140C or used fresh. The QIAamp micro DNA kit was used to extract genomic DNA from the cultured CD4+ T cells.

Library construction relied on the immunoSEQ multiplex PCR assay. TCR beta CDR3 sequencing was performed on DNA from the cultured, isolated CD4+ T cells. Regarding the original processing steps: Non-productive TCR sequences were removed, reads were trimmed to the CDR3 region, and CDR3s of at least 7 amino acids were retained. Antigen-specific clonotypes were identified with the MANAFEST web app by comparing expansion in peptide wells against reference cultures. To be called positive, a clone needed expansion at FDR<0.05 compared with the reference and with all other wells, an odds ratio greater than 5, and a frequency greater than 0.1% in two replicate wells. Clonotypes significantly expanded in SARS-CoV-2 spike wells and in at least one common cold coronavirus spike condition were defined as cross-reactive. CDR3 similarity was assessed by Levenshtein distance using the stringdist R package, and unrooted trees were constructed with ape in R 3.6.1. TCRdb took over this immuneACCESS table, retaining in-frame rearrangements with V and J assigned. Such tables are incomplete; in checked studies, under half of the missing clones stem from an unresolved V gene, and the remainder is unexplained. That table supplies the V and J calls and clone size; D and trimming were determined from the DNA. The sample table lists tens of thousands of clones, around 70% of them with a count of one. The ten largest account for 5% to 6% of the sample.

This TCR came from a human donor who had a prior SARS-CoV-2 infection. The rearrangement combines TRBV3-1 (or the pseudogene TRBV3-2) with TRBJ1-2, and TRBD1 aligns with 11 junction nucleotides. The sequences come from CD4+ T cells from PBMCs cultured with HIV peptides, collected before COVID-19 vaccination. The cell subset or site label of this sample denotes: HIV-1 Nef peptide pool negative control/reference culture. The CDR3 protein sequence reads: CASSQWSGQGADGYTF. Read as DNA, the sequence is TGTGCCAGCAGCCAGTGGAGTGGACAGGGGGCGGATGGCTACACCTTC.